This record covers a single TCR beta chain. The sample originates from a study of long-term antiretroviral therapy in people with HIV. Germline assignment: CDR1 SGHRS and CDR2 YFSETQ. With 0 bases clipped from V and 8 bases from J, the junction kept 4 bases outside the gene matches. CDR3 length: 15 residues. With survey level as its setting, the immunoSEQ assay was v3.0. Clones were sequenced by immunoSEQ multiplex PCR, and TCRdb holds only the in-frame ones, with some missing. Of some 22,000 clones in the sample, 70% to 90% were seen once. Sequenced material: unsorted PBMCs, taken 1.3 years after starting antiretroviral therapy. This clonotype originated in a man in his 60s with HIV. The chain combines TRBV5-1 with TRBJ1-4; 10 nucleotides match TRBD1. The DNA of the CDR3 is TGCGCCAGCAGCTTGGCCGGACAGGGGGGAGAAAAACTGTTTTTT. Amino acid sequence: CASSLAGQGGEKLFF.